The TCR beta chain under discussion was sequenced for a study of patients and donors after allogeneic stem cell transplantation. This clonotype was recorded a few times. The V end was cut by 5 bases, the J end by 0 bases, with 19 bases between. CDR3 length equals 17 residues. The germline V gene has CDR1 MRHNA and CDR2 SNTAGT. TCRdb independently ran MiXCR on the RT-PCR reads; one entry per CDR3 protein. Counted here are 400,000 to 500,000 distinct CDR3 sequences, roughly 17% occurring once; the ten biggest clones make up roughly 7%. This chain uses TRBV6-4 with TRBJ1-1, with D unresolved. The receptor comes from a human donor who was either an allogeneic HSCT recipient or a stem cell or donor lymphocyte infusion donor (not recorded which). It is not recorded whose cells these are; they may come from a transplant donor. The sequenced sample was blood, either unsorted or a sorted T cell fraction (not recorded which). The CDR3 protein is CASSPEGTIPMNTEAFF. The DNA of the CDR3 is TGTGCCAGCAGTCCCGAGGGTACAATACCCATGAACACTGAAGCTTTCTTT.